This T cell receptor (beta chain) was captured by sequencing in a study of blood T cells in healthy people across ages. This CDR3 region has 15 residues. Germline assignment: CDR1 SGHRS and CDR2 YFSETQ. The use of a sample-barcoded 5' primer and a J-beta primer mix characterized a second PCR of 7 to 11 cycles. Carrying 12 random nucleotides, a template-switch adaptor labeled each individual cDNA molecule. TCRdb independently ran MiXCR on the 5' RACE reads; one entry per CDR3 protein. This table has fewer than 2,000,000 distinct CDR3 sequences, about two fifths appearing once. The rearrangement joins TRBV5-1 to TRBJ2-4, with TRBD1 identical over 7 bases. The DNA matches TRBJ2-7 better at its end, which makes the J call doubtful. Sequencing was performed on blood. The TCR originated in a human donor in good health. The CDR3 region is CASSLDRGYGNEQYF. The CDR3 nucleotides are TGCGCCAGCAGCTTGGACAGGGGTTATGGTAACGAGCAGTACTTC.